Given below is one T cell receptor beta chain in context. The PCR had 60 Vbeta and 13 Jbeta primers. Clones were read by immunoSEQ multiplex PCR, and TCRdb kept only the in-frame ones, dropping some. The table lists 130,000 to 150,000 clones. The sample belongs to a study of cytomegalovirus exposure and HLA in healthy donors. The CDR3 runs 13 residues. CDR1 is SGHDN, CDR2 FVKESK, per germline. The ends were cut back, 0 bases at V and 10 bases at J, with 10 bases in the middle. What was sequenced was PBMCs. This chain connects TRBV14 to TRBJ1-5; tentatively, D is TRBD1 (6 bases). This receptor was obtained from a male donor in good health and CMV-seronegative. CDR3 bases: TGTGCCAGCAGCCAAGAAATCAGGGGCCCCCAGCATTTT. As protein: CASSQEIRGPQHF.